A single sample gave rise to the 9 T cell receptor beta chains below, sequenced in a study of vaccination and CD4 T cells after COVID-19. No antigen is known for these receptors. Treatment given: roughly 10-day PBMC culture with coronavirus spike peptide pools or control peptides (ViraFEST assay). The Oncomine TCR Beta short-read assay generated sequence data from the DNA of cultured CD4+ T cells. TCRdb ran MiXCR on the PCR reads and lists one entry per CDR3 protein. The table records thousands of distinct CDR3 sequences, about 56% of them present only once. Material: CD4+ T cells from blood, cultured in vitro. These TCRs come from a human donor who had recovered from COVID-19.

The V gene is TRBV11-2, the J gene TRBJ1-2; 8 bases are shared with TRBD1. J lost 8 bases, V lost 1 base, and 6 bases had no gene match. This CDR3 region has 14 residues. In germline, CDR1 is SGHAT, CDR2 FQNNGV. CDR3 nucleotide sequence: TGTGCCAGCAGCTTAGGAAGGACAGGGCAGGGCTACACCTTC. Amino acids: CASSLGRTGQGYTF.

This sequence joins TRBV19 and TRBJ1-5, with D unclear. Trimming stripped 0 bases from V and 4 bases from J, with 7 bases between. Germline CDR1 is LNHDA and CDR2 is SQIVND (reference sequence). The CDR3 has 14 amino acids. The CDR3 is CASSIDLWNQPQHF. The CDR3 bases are TGTGCCAGTAGTATAGATCTTTGGAATCAGCCCCAGCATTTT.

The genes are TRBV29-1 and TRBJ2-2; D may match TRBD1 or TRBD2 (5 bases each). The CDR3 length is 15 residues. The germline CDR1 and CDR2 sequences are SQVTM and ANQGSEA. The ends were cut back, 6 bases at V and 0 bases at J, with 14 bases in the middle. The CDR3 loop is CSVIWGNSNTGELFF. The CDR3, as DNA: TGCAGCGTAATATGGGGGAATTCGAACACCGGGGAGCTGTTTTTT.

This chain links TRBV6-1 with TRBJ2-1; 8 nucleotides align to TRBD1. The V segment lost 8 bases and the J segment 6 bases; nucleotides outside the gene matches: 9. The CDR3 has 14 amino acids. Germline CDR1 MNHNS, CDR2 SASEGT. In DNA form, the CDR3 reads TGTGCCAGCGGGGGACAGGTTAATTTCAATGAGCAGTTCTTC. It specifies CASGGQVNFNEQFF.

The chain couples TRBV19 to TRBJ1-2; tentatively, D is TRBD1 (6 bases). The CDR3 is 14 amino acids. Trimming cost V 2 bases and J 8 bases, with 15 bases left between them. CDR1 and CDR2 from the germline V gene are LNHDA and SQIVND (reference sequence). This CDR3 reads CASSIQGTPVGYTF. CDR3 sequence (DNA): TGTGCCAGTAGTATACAAGGGACACCCGTGGGCTACACCTTC.

CDR3 residues: CSTEVPLAGQTQYF. In DNA form, the CDR3 reads TGCAGCACCGAGGTCCCACTAGCTGGGCAGACCCAGTACTTC. The chain couples TRBV20-1 to TRBJ2-5; D is possibly TRBD2 (6 bases). The length of the CDR3 is 14 residues. Germline CDR1 DFQATT, CDR2 SNEGSKA (reference sequence).

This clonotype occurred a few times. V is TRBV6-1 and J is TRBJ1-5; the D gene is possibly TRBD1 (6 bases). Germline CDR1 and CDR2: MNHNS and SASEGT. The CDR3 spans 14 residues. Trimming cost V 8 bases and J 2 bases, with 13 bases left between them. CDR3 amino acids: CASAMSGGNQPQHF. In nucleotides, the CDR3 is TGTGCCAGCGCGATGTCAGGGGGCAATCAGCCCCAGCATTTT.

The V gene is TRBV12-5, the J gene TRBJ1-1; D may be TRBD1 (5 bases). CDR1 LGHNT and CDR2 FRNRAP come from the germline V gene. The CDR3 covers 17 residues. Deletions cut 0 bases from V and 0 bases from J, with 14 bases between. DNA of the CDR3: TGTGCTAGTGGTTTGGTACTTTCAGACAGCATGAACACTGAAGCTTTCTTT. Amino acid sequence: CASGLVLSDSMNTEAFF.

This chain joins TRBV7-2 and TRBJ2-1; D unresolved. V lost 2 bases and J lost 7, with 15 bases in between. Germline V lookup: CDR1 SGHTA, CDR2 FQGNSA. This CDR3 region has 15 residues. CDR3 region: CASSLTGRSANEQFF. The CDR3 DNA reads TGTGCCAGCAGCTTAACGGGTCGGTCGGCTAATGAGCAGTTCTTC.